This is a list of T cell receptor beta chains from one sample in a study of read filtering for tumor transcriptome and immune sequencing. A single record per CDR3 protein comes from TCRdb applying MiXCR to the reads. Of 35,000 to 50,000 distinct CDR3 sequences in the sample, approximately 12% are singletons; the top ten hold 30% to 45%. Material: a population of CD138-negative cells sorted from bone marrow. These receptors all come from a donor at least 40 years old with multiple myeloma. Each CDR3 is given with its conserved first and last residue. A D gene is named only where the DNA matches it firmly. The size of a clone is reported for some rows only, either as once, few or many, or as a class for expanded clones.

cdr3_length clone_size j_call d_call v_call cdr3_aa cdr3_nt
12 . TRBJ2-5 TRBD1 TRBV2 CASTGQQETQYF TGTGCCAGCACGGGACAGCAAGAGACCCAGTACTTC
10 . TRBJ2-7 . TRBV20-1 CSAKGNEQYF TGCAGTGCAAAGGGGAACGAGCAGTACTTC
16 many TRBJ2-5 TRBD1 TRBV28 CASSYLLTGYQETQYF TGTGCCAGCAGCTATCTTTTGACAGGGTACCAAGAGACCCAGTACTTC
12 many TRBJ1-1 . TRBV11-3 CASSVNQHQVFF TGTGCCAGCAGTGTGAACCAACATCAAGTCTTCTTT
16 many TRBJ2-7 . TRBV4-1 CASSHSAPGTPYEQYF TGCGCCAGCAGCCATTCAGCCCCCGGTACTCCCTACGAGCAGTACTTC
13 many TRBJ2-2 . TRBV4-1 CASSLTGSRELFF TGCGCCAGCAGCCTCACGGGGAGCCGGGAGCTGTTTTTT
15 many TRBJ1-1 TRBD1 TRBV6-2/TRBV6-3 CASSPYGSGGTEAFF TGTGCCAGCAGTCCCTACGGGTCAGGGGGCACTGAAGCTTTCTTT
16 many TRBJ1-1 . TRBV10-3 CAISESGLRLGTEAFF TGTGCCATCAGTGAGTCGGGGTTGAGGCTAGGCACTGAAGCTTTCTTT
13 many TRBJ2-5 TRBD1 TRBV29-1 CSVERGRGETQYF TGCAGCGTTGAAAGGGGGCGCGGGGAGACCCAGTACTTC
14 many TRBJ2-5 . TRBV20-1 CSARVLAGWGTQYF TGCAGTGCTAGGGTACTGGCGGGCTGGGGGACCCAGTACTTC
13 . TRBJ2-5 . TRBV5-1 CASSLRGEETRYF TGCGCCAGCAGCTTACGAGGGGAAGAGACCCGGTACTTC
17 many TRBJ2-5 . TRBV5-6 CASSLDGRPGTKETQYF TGTGCCAGCAGCTTGGATGGCAGGCCTGGGACAAAAGAGACCCAGTACTTC
16 many TRBJ2-3 . TRBV12-3/TRBV12-4 CASSLPRTVRTDTQYF TGTGCCAGCAGTTTACCCCGGACGGTTCGCACAGATACGCAGTATTTT
12 many TRBJ1-5 . TRBV19 CASWDGGQPQHF TGTGCCAGTTGGGACGGTGGCCAGCCCCAGCATTTT
16 many TRBJ2-5 . TRBV20-1 CSASSPAGGRQETQYF TGCAGTGCTAGTTCCCCCGCCGGGGGGCGCCAAGAGACCCAGTACTTC
13 many TRBJ2-7 . TRBV7-8 CASSRLVFYEQYF TGTGCCAGCAGCCGACTGGTTTTCTACGAGCAGTACTTC
13 many TRBJ2-5 . TRBV2 CARSAPSQETQYF TGTGCCAGGAGTGCACCCAGCCAGGAGACCCAGTACTTC